This T cell receptor beta chain was found in a study of cytomegalovirus exposure and HLA in healthy donors. General study points: In a later analysis, TCR beta V- and J-gene trimming was associated with a missense DCLRE1C variant.

Healthy bone marrow donors made up the donors. As to this clone: The antigen remains unidentified.

Germline V gene sequence: CDR1 MNHEY, CDR2 SMNVEV (reference sequence). CDR3 length equals 15 residues. V shed 8 bases and J shed 7 bases, with 23 bases lying between them. PCR used 60 Vbeta primers and 13 Jbeta primers. Clones were read by immunoSEQ multiplex PCR, and TCRdb kept only the in-frame ones, dropping some. The sample carries fewer than 150,000 clones, around 82% recorded once. This sequence joins TRBV27 and TRBJ1-2; D perhaps matches TRBD1 (6 bases). This TCR came from a man in his forties or fifties in good health and CMV-seronegative. The specimen sequenced was PBMCs. The CDR3 DNA reads TGTGCCAGCGGTCGACGGGGGGCGGTCATCTCTGGCTACACCTTC. This codes for CASGRRGAVISGYTF.